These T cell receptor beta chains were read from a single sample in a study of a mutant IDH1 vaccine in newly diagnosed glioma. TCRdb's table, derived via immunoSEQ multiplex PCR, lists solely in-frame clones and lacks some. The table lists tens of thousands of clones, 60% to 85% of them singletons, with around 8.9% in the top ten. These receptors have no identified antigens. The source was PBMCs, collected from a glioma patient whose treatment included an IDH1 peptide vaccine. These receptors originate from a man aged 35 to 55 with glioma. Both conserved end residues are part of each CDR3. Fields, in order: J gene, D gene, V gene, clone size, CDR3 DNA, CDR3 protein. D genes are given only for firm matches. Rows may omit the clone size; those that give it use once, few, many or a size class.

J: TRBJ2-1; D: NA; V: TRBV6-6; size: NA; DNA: TGTGCCAGCAGTTACCCTACCCATGAGCAGTTCTTC; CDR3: CASSYPTHEQFF
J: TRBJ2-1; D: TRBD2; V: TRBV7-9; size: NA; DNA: TGTGCCAGCAGCTCCCCCTTGACTAGCGGGAGAAGCAATGAGCAGTTCTTC; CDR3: CASSSPLTSGRSNEQFF
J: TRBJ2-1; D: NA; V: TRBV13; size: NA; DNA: TGTGCCAGCAGTAGAATAAATGAGCAGTTCTTC; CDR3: CASSRINEQFF
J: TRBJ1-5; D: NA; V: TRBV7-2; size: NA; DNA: TGTGCCAGCAGCTTTGGGGCGCGAGGACAGCCCCAGCATTTT; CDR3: CASSFGARGQPQHF
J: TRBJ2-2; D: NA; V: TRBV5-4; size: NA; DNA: TGTGCCAGCAGCAGCTACAAGGGCACCGGGGAGCTGTTTTTT; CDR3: CASSSYKGTGELFF
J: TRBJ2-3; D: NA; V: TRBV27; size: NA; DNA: TGTGCCAGCAGTTTATCATGGGGGGCGGATACAGATACGCAGTATTTT; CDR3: CASSLSWGADTDTQYF
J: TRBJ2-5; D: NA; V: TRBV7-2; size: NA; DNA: TGTGCCAGCAGCCGCCTGGGACAAGCATCGGAGACCCAGTACTTC; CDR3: CASSRLGQASETQYF
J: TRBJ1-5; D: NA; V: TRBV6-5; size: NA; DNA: TGTGCCAGCAGTTACCCGGGGACCGATCAGCCCCAGCATTTT; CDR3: CASSYPGTDQPQHF
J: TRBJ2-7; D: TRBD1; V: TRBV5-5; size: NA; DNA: TGTGCCAGCAGCCAAAGCGGCAGGGGGTACGAGCAGTACTTC; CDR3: CASSQSGRGYEQYF
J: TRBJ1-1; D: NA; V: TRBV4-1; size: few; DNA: TGCGCCAGCAGCCAAGGGTCGGCAAGAGGGAACACTGAAGCTTTCTTT; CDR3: CASSQGSARGNTEAFF
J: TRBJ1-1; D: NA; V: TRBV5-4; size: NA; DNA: TGTGCCAGCAGCTTGGTCGGGATGGGCACTGAAGCTTTCTTT; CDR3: CASSLVGMGTEAFF
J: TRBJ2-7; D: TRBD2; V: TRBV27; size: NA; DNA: TGTGCCAGCAGTTCACAACTAGCGGGAGGATACGAGCAGTACTTC; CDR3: CASSSQLAGGYEQYF
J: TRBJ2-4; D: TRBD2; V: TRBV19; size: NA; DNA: TGTGCCAGTAGTAGTCAGCGGGAGGGCCCGGTCAAAAACATTCAGTACTTC; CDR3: CASSSQREGPVKNIQYF
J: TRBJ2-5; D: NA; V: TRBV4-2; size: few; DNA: TGTGCCAGCAGCAGGAACGACCAAGAGACCCAGTACTTC; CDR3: CASSRNDQETQYF
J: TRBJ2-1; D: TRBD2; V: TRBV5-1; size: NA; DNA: TGCGCCAGCAGCTTGGATGGCGGGAGCTCCTACAATGAGCAGTTCTTC; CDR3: CASSLDGGSSYNEQFF
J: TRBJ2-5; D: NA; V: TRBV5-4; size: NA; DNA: TGTGCCAGCAGCTTGTCGGGAGAGGTTGAGACCCAGTACTTC; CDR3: CASSLSGEVETQYF
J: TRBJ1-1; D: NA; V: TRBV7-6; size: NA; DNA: TGTGCCAGCAGCCCGAGAGGGGGAGGCACTGAAGCTTTCTTT; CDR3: CASSPRGGGTEAFF
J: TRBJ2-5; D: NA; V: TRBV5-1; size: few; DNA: TGCGCCAGCAGCTTGCAAGCTTCCCAAGAGACCCAGTACTTC; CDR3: CASSLQASQETQYF
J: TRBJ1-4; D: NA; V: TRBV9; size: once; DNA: TGTGCCAGCAGCGTAGGTCGGGGCCGAAAACTGTTTTTT; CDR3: CASSVGRGRKLFF
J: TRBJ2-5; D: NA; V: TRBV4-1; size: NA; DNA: TGCGCCAGCAGCCAAGATTTGCGTCATCAGTACTTC; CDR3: CASSQDLRHQYF
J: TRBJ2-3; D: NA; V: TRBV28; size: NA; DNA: TGTGCCAGCATCCCTGGGGCGGCTAGCACAGATACGCAGTATTTT; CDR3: CASIPGAASTDTQYF
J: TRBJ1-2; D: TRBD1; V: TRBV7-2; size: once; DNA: TGTGCCAGCAGCTGGGACAGGGGAAGTTACGATGGCTACACCTTC; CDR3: CASSWDRGSYDGYTF
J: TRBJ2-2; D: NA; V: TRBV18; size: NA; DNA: TGTGCCAGCTCCACGGCGGGTACCGGGGAGCTGTTTTTT; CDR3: CASSTAGTGELFF
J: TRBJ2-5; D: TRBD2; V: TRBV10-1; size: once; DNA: TGCGCCAGCAGTCGACAGGGACTAGCGGGAGTAGAAGAGCAGTACTTC; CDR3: CASSRQGLAGVEEQYF
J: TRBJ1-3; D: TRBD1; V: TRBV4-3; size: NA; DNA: TGCGCCAGCAGCCAAGAGGGACAGGGAGTCCCCATATATTTT; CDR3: CASSQEGQGVPIYF
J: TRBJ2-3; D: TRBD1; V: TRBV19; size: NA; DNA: TGTGCCAGTAGTATGACAGGGGGAAACACAGATACGCAGTATTTT; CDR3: CASSMTGGNTDTQYF
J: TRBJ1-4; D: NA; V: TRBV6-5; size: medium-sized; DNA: TGTGCCAGCAGTCGCACGTGGGGAGAAAAACTGTTTTTT; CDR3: CASSRTWGEKLFF
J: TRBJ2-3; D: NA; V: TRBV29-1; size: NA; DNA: TGCAGAGTCGGCGGGCTGCACACAGATACGCAGTATTTT; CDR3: CRVGGLHTDTQYF
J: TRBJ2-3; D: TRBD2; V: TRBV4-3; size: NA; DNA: TGCGCCAGCAGCCCTGACCTAGCGGGAGGATTGGAGGGGGGGACGCAGTATTTT; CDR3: CASSPDLAGGLEGGTQYF
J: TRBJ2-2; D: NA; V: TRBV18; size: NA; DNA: TGTGCCAGCTCACCGGGGCTTTCCACCGGGGAGCTGTTTTTT; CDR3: CASSPGLSTGELFF
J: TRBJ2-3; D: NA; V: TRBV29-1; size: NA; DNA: TGCAGCGTTGTCCCCGGGCCGGTCACAGATACGCAGTATTTT; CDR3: CSVVPGPVTDTQYF
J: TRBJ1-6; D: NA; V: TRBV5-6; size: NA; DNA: TGTGCCAGCAGCTTGCCCGGGACTGCCAGCTCCTATAATTCACCCCTCCACTTT; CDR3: CASSLPGTASSYNSPLHF
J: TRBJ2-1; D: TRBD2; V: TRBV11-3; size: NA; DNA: TGTGCCAGCAGCAACCCTCTAGCGGGAAGGTACAATGAGCAGTTCTTC; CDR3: CASSNPLAGRYNEQFF
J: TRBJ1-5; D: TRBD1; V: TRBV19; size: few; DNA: TGTGCCAGTAAGCGGGACAGGAATCAGCCCCAGCATTTT; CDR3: CASKRDRNQPQHF
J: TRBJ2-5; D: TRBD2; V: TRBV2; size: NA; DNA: TGTGCCAGCACCCTCGGGGGGGACGGATGGGAGACCCAGTACTTC; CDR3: CASTLGGDGWETQYF
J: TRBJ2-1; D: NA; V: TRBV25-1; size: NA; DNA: TGTGCCAGCAGTGGGTGGGGTGAGTACAATGAGCAGTTCTTC; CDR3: CASSGWGEYNEQFF
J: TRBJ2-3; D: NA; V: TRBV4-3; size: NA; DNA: TGCGCCAGCAGCCAAGATCTGGGGGAAGGCACAGATACGCAGTATTTT; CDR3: CASSQDLGEGTDTQYF
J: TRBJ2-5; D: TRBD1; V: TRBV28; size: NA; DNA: TGTGCCAGCAGTGGGAGCGGGACAGGGGGCCTCGGTTTGGGGGAGACCCAGTACTTC; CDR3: CASSGSGTGGLGLGETQYF
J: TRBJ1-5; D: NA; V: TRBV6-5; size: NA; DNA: TGTGCCAGCAGTTACTCGGGCGGGAACAATCAGCCCCAGCATTTT; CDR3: CASSYSGGNNQPQHF
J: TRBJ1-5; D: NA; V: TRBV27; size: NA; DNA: TGTGCCAGCAGTTTAATCTTCAGCAATCAGCCCCAGCATTTT; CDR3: CASSLIFSNQPQHF
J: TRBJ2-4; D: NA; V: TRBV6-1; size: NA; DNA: TGTGCCAGCAGTGAAGGCCGGGGAATTGGGGGGTACTTC; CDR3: CASSEGRGIGGYF
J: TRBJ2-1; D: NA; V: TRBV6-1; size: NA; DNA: TGTGCCAGCAGTGAAGAACGTACTAGGGTCCATGAGCAGTTCTTC; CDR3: CASSEERTRVHEQFF
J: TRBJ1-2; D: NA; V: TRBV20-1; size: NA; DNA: TGCAGTGCTAGCAGGGGCTATGGCTACACCTTC; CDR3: CSASRGYGYTF